One sample yielded the 30 T cell receptor beta chains listed below, sequenced in a study of blood T cell repertoires in COVID-19. The protocol was immunoSEQ multiplex PCR, while the TCRdb copy is restricted to in-frame clones and leaves out a portion. Of over 200,000 clones listed, 90% to 95% were seen once; the top ten hold 1.2%. The specimen was peripheral blood. Receptors originate from a man younger than 40 with acute or convalescent COVID-19.

The rearrangement uses TRBV19 and TRBJ1-5; a possible D gene is TRBD1 (5 bases). CDR1 and CDR2 from the germline V gene are LNHDA and SQIVND (reference sequence). Between the trimmed V and J ends, which lost 3 bases and 4 bases, there was a span of 10 bases. The CDR3 is made up of 14 amino acids. CDR3 residues: CASSITGENQPQHF. In DNA, the CDR3 is TGTGCCAGTAGTATCACAGGCGAAAATCAGCCCCAGCATTTT.

The chain joins TRBV5-6 to TRBJ2-3, with D uncertain. The CDR3 has 12 amino acids. V gave up 2 bases and J gave up 5 bases, with 6 bases separating them. CDR1 and CDR2 (germline): SGHDT, YYEEEE. CDR3 DNA sequence: TGTGCCAGCAGCTTTCAGTTAGATACGCAGTATTTT. Translating it yields CASSFQLDTQYF.

The table lists this clone with a few counts. The chain uses TRBV30 and TRBJ1-5; possibly TRBD1 for D (6 bases). CDR3 length: 13 residues. Germline V gene lookup returns CDR1 GTSNPN and CDR2 SVGIG (reference sequence). Trimming took 2 bases from V and 2 from J, leaving 7 bases between them. The CDR3: CAWSPGGNQPQHF. DNA of the CDR3: TGTGCCTGGAGTCCAGGGGGCAATCAGCCCCAGCATTTT.

The chain recombines TRBV7-6 with TRBJ1-1, with 7 bases lining up with TRBD1. The CDR3 covers 15 residues. The junction had 8 bases not matched to a gene; V was cut back by 2 bases and J by 5 bases. The germline V gene has CDR1 SGHVS and CDR2 FNYEAQ. CDR3 nucleotide sequence: TGTGCCAGCAGCTTATTAAGGGGGCATAGGACTGAAGCTTTCTTT. The encoded protein is CASSLLRGHRTEAFF.

The rearrangement uses TRBV7-3 and TRBJ2-1, with D possibly being TRBD1 (5 bases). V was clipped by 6 bases and J by 5 bases, with 8 bases between them. Germline CDR1 is SGHTA and CDR2 is FQGTGA. There are 12 residues in the CDR3. CDR3 sequence: CASRGPNNEQFF. CDR3 coding DNA: TGTGCCAGCAGGGGGCCCAACAATGAGCAGTTCTTC.

J is TRBJ2-3 and V is TRBV3-1 (or the pseudogene TRBV3-2); D uncertain. The CDR3 loop spans 16 amino acids. Germline V gene data show CDR1 as LGHDT and CDR2 as YNNKEL (reference sequence). V lost 3 bases and J lost 6, with 19 bases in between. CDR3 loop: CASSHAAGRRSDTQYF. For the CDR3, the DNA is TGTGCCAGCAGCCATGCCGCCGGCCGGCGGTCGGATACGCAGTATTTT.

The chain uses TRBV6-5 and TRBJ1-6; D is undetermined. V was clipped by 6 bases and J by 7 bases, with 10 bases between them. Per germline, CDR1 MNHEY and CDR2 SVGAGI. The CDR3 is 13 residues long. CDR3 DNA sequence: TGTGCCAGCAGCGGGGATAGGAATTCACCCCTCCACTTT. Translated, it gives CASSGDRNSPLHF.

The table lists this clone with a few counts. V is TRBV12-2 and J is TRBJ2-6; the table names TRBD1, a call not compared with the DNA. TRBV12-2 is noted as a pseudogene. This CDR3 is 18 amino acids long. CDR3 sequence reads: CASRDYRGLKSGANVLTF. The CDR3 coding sequence is TGTGCAAGTCGCGATTACAGGGGGCTAAAGTCTGGGGCCAACGTCCTGACTTTC.

The chain uses TRBV9 and TRBJ2-1; TRBD1 matches at 7 bases. With V trimmed by 4 bases and J by 4 bases, 11 bases remained unmatched. This CDR3 has 16 residues. Germline CDR1 is SGDLS and CDR2 is YYNGEE. The CDR3 spells CASSPPGAGGYNEQFF. In nucleotides, the CDR3 is TGTGCCAGCAGCCCCCCCGGAGCAGGGGGATACAATGAGCAGTTCTTC.

DNA for the CDR3: TGTGCCAGCGTCGGGGGGTCCTATGGCTACACCTTC. This sequence encodes CASVGGSYGYTF. The chain uses TRBV7-8 and TRBJ1-2; perhaps TRBD1 as D (5 bases). V was pared by 8 bases and J by 4 bases, with 11 bases between. This CDR3 is built from 12 residues. Germline CDR1 is SGHVS and CDR2 is FQNEAQ.

The V gene is TRBV5-6, the J gene TRBJ2-5; a possible D gene is TRBD1 (5 bases). The length of the CDR3 is 14 residues. Trimming removed 5 bases at V and 4 bases at J, with 15 bases between. The germline gives CDR1 SGHDT, CDR2 YYEEEE. CDR3 sequence reads: CASSTPGLGETQYF. For the CDR3, the DNA is TGTGCCAGCAGTACCCCAGGGCTGGGAGAGACCCAGTACTTC.

This chain connects TRBV11-2 to TRBJ2-5; 8 positions match TRBD1. Germline V gene sequence: CDR1 SGHAT, CDR2 FQNNGV. The CDR3 is made up of 13 amino acids. J was trimmed by 3 bases and V by 5 bases; bases with no gene match: 2. The CDR3 spells CASSGTGKETQYF. The CDR3 nucleotides read TGTGCCAGCAGCGGGACAGGCAAAGAGACCCAGTACTTC.

The chain is built from TRBV30 and TRBJ1-1, with a tentative D call TRBD1 (5 bases). The CDR3 extends over 14 amino acids. In germline, CDR1 is GTSNPN, CDR2 SVGIG (reference sequence). The V and J ends lost 4 bases and 5 bases respectively, with 17 bases between them. CDR3 in amino acids: CAWNPGNIGTEAFF. The CDR3 DNA is TGTGCCTGGAATCCAGGGAATATAGGGACTGAAGCTTTCTTT.

The chain uses TRBV27 and TRBJ2-7; 12 nucleotides agree with TRBD2. This CDR3 has 15 amino acids. V was clipped by 6 bases and J by 2 bases; unmatched bases: 5. In germline, CDR1 is MNHEY, CDR2 SMNVEV (reference sequence). CDR3 loop: CASRRLAGVPYEQYF. The CDR3, as DNA: TGTGCCAGCAGGAGACTAGCGGGAGTCCCCTACGAGCAGTACTTC.

The chain uses TRBV2 and TRBJ1-6, with 8 bases aligning to TRBD1. After removal of 5 bases from V and 10 bases from J, the junction contained 10 bases not matched to a gene. In germline, CDR1 is SNHLY, CDR2 FYNNEI. The CDR3 has 15 amino acids. The CDR3 is CASSIQGAMNSPLHF. CDR3 bases: TGTGCCAGCAGTATTCAGGGGGCCATGAACTCACCCCTCCACTTT.

The chain has TRBV12-3 or TRBV12-4 and TRBJ1-1; D is uncertain. The CDR3 contains 13 residues. Trimming shortened V by 3 bases and J by 6 bases, and 11 bases separated the two germline ends. CDR3 sequence: CASSFFLVSEAFF. CDR3 in DNA: TGTGCCAGCAGTTTTTTCCTAGTCTCTGAAGCTTTCTTT.

The chain links TRBV19 to TRBJ1-4, with TRBD1 as a possible D gene (6 bases). The CDR3 is 16 amino acids. V was trimmed by 7 bases and J by 8 bases, leaving 23 bases between them. From germline, CDR1 is LNHDA and CDR2 SQIVND (reference sequence). CDR3 residues: CASNRGRDTGGEKLFF. CDR3 DNA sequence: TGTGCCAGTAATCGAGGTAGGGACACCGGCGGAGAAAAACTGTTTTTT.

The rearrangement joins TRBV19 to TRBJ2-1; TRBD1 aligns across 8 bases. Trimming at V came to 3 bases and at J to 10 bases, leaving 11 bases not matched to a gene. The CDR3 runs to 15 residues. Germline lookup yields CDR1 LNHDA and CDR2 SQIVND (reference sequence). In nucleotides, the CDR3 is TGTGCCAGTAGTATTTCGGACAGGGTTTTGGGAGAGCAGTTCTTC. Translated: CASSISDRVLGEQFF.

This clone was seen a single time. The chain links TRBV6-5 to TRBJ2-7, with a possible D match to TRBD1 (6 bases). The V end lost 6 bases, the J end lost 3 bases, and 12 bases lay between the germline ends. This CDR3 is built from 13 residues. The germline CDR1 and CDR2 sequences are MNHEY and SVGAGI. In nucleotides, the CDR3 is TGTGCCAGCAGGACGACAGGATACTACGAGCAGTACTTC. Protein: CASRTTGYYEQYF.

V is TRBV11-1 and J is TRBJ2-7; D perhaps matches TRBD1 (6 bases). V lost 2 bases and J 0 bases, leaving 14 bases between the germline ends. The germline gives CDR1 SGHAT, CDR2 FQDESV (reference sequence). The length of the CDR3 is 16 residues. CDR3 DNA: TGTGCCAGCAGCTTAACGGGGTCAGGGGACTCCTACGAGCAGTACTTC. This sequence encodes CASSLTGSGDSYEQYF.

This clone was recorded once. The gene calls are TRBV6-4 and TRBJ2-3, with TRBD1 identical over 8 bases. Trimming at V came to 4 bases and at J to 4 bases, leaving 10 bases not matched to a gene. The CDR3 covers 16 residues. The germline CDR1 and CDR2 sequences are MRHNA and SNTAGT. The DNA of the CDR3 is TGTGCCAGCAGTGTCACAGGGGGTTCCTCCGCAGATACGCAGTATTTT. Protein sequence: CASSVTGGSSADTQYF.

V usage is TRBV19 and J usage is TRBJ2-2; D may be TRBD1 (5 bases). The length of the CDR3 is 17 residues. V was shortened by 0 bases and J by 5 bases, with 16 bases between the two germline ends. Per the germline V gene, CDR1 is LNHDA and CDR2 is SQIVND (reference sequence). DNA of the CDR3: TGTGCCAGTAGTATAGATCTAGGGCAGGGCGGAACCGGGGAGCTGTTTTTT. Translation gives CASSIDLGQGGTGELFF.

With regard to this clone: The junction and the germline gene differ at one end; a read error may be behind it. This sequence joins TRBV5-1 and TRBJ2-3; 8 bases align to TRBD1. Germline V lookup: CDR1 SGHRS, CDR2 YFSETQ. This CDR3 contains 17 residues. CDR3 residues: CASSYLPQGAGTDTQYF. In DNA, the CDR3 is TGCGCCAGCAGCTACCTACCCCAGGGGGCCGGCACAGATACACAGTATTTT.

The rearrangement links TRBV6-2 or TRBV6-3 to TRBJ2-7; 11 bases are shared with TRBD2. V lost 5 bases to trimming and J lost 7 bases; unmatched junction nucleotides: 10. Looked up from germline, CDR1 is MNHEY and CDR2 is SVGEGT. This CDR3 has 15 amino acids. The CDR3 coding sequence is TGTGCCAGCAGTGACGGGACTAGCGGATATCGAGAGCAGTACTTC. Translating it yields CASSDGTSGYREQYF.

This chain uses TRBV4-1 with TRBJ2-7; TRBD1 might be the D (5 bases). The CDR3 has 14 residues. V lost 0 bases to trimming and J lost 2 bases, with 8 bases between them. Germline-derived CDR1 and CDR2 are MGHRA and YSYEKL. The CDR3 loop reads CASSQEQVPYEQYF. DNA of the CDR3: TGCGCCAGCAGCCAAGAACAGGTACCCTACGAGCAGTACTTC.

The V and J genes are TRBV27 and TRBJ1-2; a weak D match, TRBD1 (6 bases). Germline lookup yields CDR1 MNHEY and CDR2 SMNVEV (reference sequence). V was trimmed by 5 bases and J by 4 bases, leaving 17 bases between them. The CDR3 covers 15 residues. The CDR3 DNA sequence: TGTGCCAGCAGTCAAGACAGGAGGAAAGGCTATGGCTACACCTTC. Translation: CASSQDRRKGYGYTF.

The V and J genes are TRBV11-2 and TRBJ2-1; 10 bases map to TRBD2. The V segment lost 5 bases and the J segment 0 bases; nucleotides outside the gene matches: 13. The CDR3 length is 19 residues. In germline, CDR1 is SGHAT, CDR2 FQNNGV. The chain's CDR3 is CASSALAGLRGSSYNEQFF. The CDR3 DNA reads as TGTGCCAGCAGCGCACTAGCGGGGCTTCGGGGGAGCTCCTACAATGAGCAGTTCTTC.

This clone was seen once. The V call is TRBV5-5, the J call TRBJ1-2, with a possible D match to TRBD1 (6 bases). The CDR3 consists of 15 residues. Trimming removed 4 bases from V and 4 bases from J, with 17 bases in between. Germline V lookup: CDR1 SGHKS, CDR2 YYEKEE (reference sequence). The CDR3 nucleotides are TGTGCCAGCAGCCCGACCCCTGGACAGTTCTATGGCTACACCTTC. Protein product: CASSPTPGQFYGYTF. The full variable domain, in which reference TRBV5-5 and TRBJ1-2 provide the parts outside the CDR3, is DAGVTQSPTHLIKTRGQQVTLRCSPISGHKSVSWYQQVLGQGPQFIFQYYEKEERGRGNFPDRFSARQFPNYSSELNVNALLLGDSALYLCASSPTPGQFYGYTFGSGTRLTVV.

The chain has TRBV12-5 and TRBJ1-2; 7 bases are a match to TRBD1. The germline gives CDR1 LGHNT, CDR2 FRNRAP. V gave up 2 bases and J gave up 1 base; unmatched junction bases: 10. The CDR3 is 17 residues long. CDR3 loop: CASGLRTGTELNYGYTF. The CDR3 DNA sequence: TGTGCTAGTGGTTTGCGCACCGGGACAGAGCTTAACTATGGCTACACCTTC.

The chain joins TRBV9 to TRBJ2-2; D is unclear. Trimming left V 0 bases short and J 8 bases short, with 2 bases between. This CDR3 contains 11 residues. Germline V gene sequence: CDR1 SGDLS, CDR2 YYNGEE. CDR3 amino acids: CASSVAGELFF. CDR3 bases: TGTGCCAGCAGCGTAGCAGGGGAGCTGTTTTTT.